This T cell receptor (beta chain) comes out of a study of identical twins. Healthy Caucasians supplied all donations. TCRdb reprocessed the 5' RACE reads with MiXCR, giving one entry per CDR3 protein. The top ten hold around 0.25% of the sample, which has about 1.7 million distinct CDR3 sequences, 32% seen once. This CDR3 has 15 amino acids. V was pared by 2 bases and J by 2 bases, with 7 bases of the junction left unmatched. Germline V gene data show CDR1 as DFQATT and CDR2 as SNEGSKA (reference sequence). Sequencing was carried out using cord blood. V and J are TRBV20-1 and TRBJ2-7; the match to TRBD1 covers 9 bases. The receptor was isolated from a newborn girl in good health. The CDR3 DNA reads as TGCAGTGCTAGACGAATAGGGACAGGGCCCTACGAGCAGTACTTC. Encoded protein: CSARRIGTGPYEQYF.